These 27 T cell receptor beta chains were all obtained from the same sample, sequenced in a study of blood T cell repertoires in COVID-19. Data came from immunoSEQ multiplex PCR; TCRdb stores just in-frame clones and leaves some out. There are roughly 430,000 clones in the sample; roughly 90% occur only once, and roughly 1.4% lies in the top ten. The sequenced material came from PBMCs or T cells enriched from blood (not recorded which). The receptor source for this set is a woman between 18 and 30 years old who had been exposed to COVID-19.

The rearrangement uses TRBV11-3 and TRBJ2-2, with TRBD2 matching 9 bases. There are 17 residues in the CDR3. V was pared by 4 bases and J by 6 bases, with 12 bases of the junction left unmatched. Germline CDR1 and CDR2: SGHNT and YENEEA. The DNA for the CDR3 is TGTGCCAGCAGCTCAGGGTCCGGGACTAGCAATTCCGGGGAGCTGTTTTTT. It codes for CASSSGSGTSNSGELFF.

This rearrangement joins TRBV6-5 to TRBJ1-5, with D possibly TRBD1 on 6 matching bases. There are 15 residues in the CDR3. Germline CDR1 MNHEY, CDR2 SVGAGI. Trimming removed 5 bases from V and 5 bases from J, with 16 bases in between. The CDR3 nucleotides are TGTGCCAGCAGTATGCGGACAGCCAGGGATCAGCCCCAGCATTTT. Translated: CASSMRTARDQPQHF.

J is TRBJ1-6 and V is TRBV28, with TRBD1 as a possible D gene (5 bases). V was clipped by 7 bases and J by 4 bases, with 11 bases between them. The CDR3 is 14 residues long. Per germline, CDR1 MDHEN and CDR2 SYDVKM. The CDR3 spells CASIRGGYNSPLHF. The CDR3 DNA is TGTGCCAGCATTAGGGGCGGTTATAATTCACCCCTCCACTTT. Together with reference TRBV28 and TRBJ1-6, the CDR3 gives the full variable domain: DVKVTQSSRYLVKRTGEKVFLECVQDMDHENMFWYRQDPGLGLRLIYFSYDVKMKEKGDIPEGYSVSREKKERFSLILESASTNQTSMYLCASIRGGYNSPLHFGNGTRLTVT.

This rearrangement joins TRBV7-2 to TRBJ2-1; maybe TRBD2 (5 bases). The CDR3 is made up of 15 amino acids. Germline V gene sequence: CDR1 SGHTA, CDR2 FQGNSA. V gave up 2 bases and J gave up 12 bases, with 20 bases separating them. The chain's CDR3 is CASSLIWTDSDLQFF. In nucleotides, the CDR3 is TGTGCCAGCAGCTTAATTTGGACGGACTCCGATCTGCAGTTCTTC.

The V gene is TRBV5-6, the J gene TRBJ2-2, with D possibly matching TRBD2 (6 bases). Trimming removed 4 bases at V and 5 bases at J, with 18 bases between. The germline V gene encodes CDR1 SGHDT and CDR2 YYEEEE. The CDR3 is made up of 16 amino acids. CDR3 coding DNA: TGTGCCAGCAGCCATCAGGGAGGCCCCAGGACCGGGGAGCTGTTTTTT. Amino acid sequence: CASSHQGGPRTGELFF.

This chain connects TRBV7-9 to TRBJ1-4; perhaps TRBD1 as D (5 bases). Per germline, CDR1 SEHNR and CDR2 FQNEAQ (reference sequence). The CDR3 covers 13 residues. Deletions cut 5 bases from V and 8 bases from J, with 12 bases between. This CDR3 reads CASSLDSGEKLFF. CDR3 coding DNA: TGTGCCAGCAGCCTCGACTCAGGGGAAAAACTGTTTTTT.

The J gene is TRBJ2-3, the V gene TRBV21-1; TRBD1 is the table's D call and was not checked against the DNA. TRBV21-1 corresponds to a pseudogene. This CDR3 comprises 14 residues. The CDR3 here is CAPLDRGLSDTQYF. The CDR3 DNA is TGTGCCCCACTGGACAGGGGCCTGTCAGATACGCAGTATTTT.

The chain uses TRBV12-3 or TRBV12-4 and TRBJ1-4; no clear D. Trimming removed 2 bases from V and 9 bases from J, with 7 bases in between. This CDR3 region has 12 residues. This CDR3 reads CASSLLGQKLFF. CDR3 bases: TGTGCCAGCAGTTTACTTGGCCAAAAACTGTTTTTT.

This clone has more than one count but fewer than ten. V and J are TRBV5-1 and TRBJ1-1; D remains unclear. The CDR3 contains 13 residues. CDR1 and CDR2 (germline): SGHRS, YFSETQ. Trimming took off 2 bases at V and 1 base at J, with 6 bases between the two ends. The CDR3 nucleotides are TGCGCCAGCAGCTTTAACAGGAACACTGAAGCTTTCTTT. Residues: CASSFNRNTEAFF.

This chain uses TRBV7-2 with TRBJ1-4, with a weak D call TRBD1 (5 bases). The CDR3 loop spans 17 amino acids. The germline V gene encodes CDR1 SGHTA and CDR2 FQGNSA. The V and J ends lost 5 bases and 0 bases respectively, with 16 bases between them. CDR3 in DNA: TGTGCCAGCAGCCTTGGACCGGGGGGAGCAACTAATGAAAAACTGTTTTTT. It translates to CASSLGPGGATNEKLFF.

V and J are TRBV5-5 and TRBJ1-2; the D gene is possibly TRBD1 (6 bases). The V gene's germline CDR1 is SGHKS and CDR2 YYEKEE (reference sequence). V lost 4 bases, J lost 2 bases, and 12 bases lay in between. This CDR3 region has 14 residues. The CDR3 bases are TGTGCCAGCAGCCGCGGACAGAGGAACTATGGCTACACCTTC. It specifies CASSRGQRNYGYTF.

The chain carries TRBV4-1 and TRBJ2-7; the match to TRBD1 covers 10 bases. V shed 4 bases, J shed 2 bases, and the junction held 5 bases outside the gene matches. The germline gives CDR1 MGHRA, CDR2 YSYEKL. This CDR3 spans 15 amino acids. In DNA form, the CDR3 reads TGCGCCAGCAGCCCCGGGGACAGGGGTCCCTACGAGCAGTACTTC. This codes for CASSPGDRGPYEQYF.

The chain uses TRBV10-3 and TRBJ2-1; 14 bases are shared with TRBD2. Germline V gene sequence: CDR1 ENHRY, CDR2 SYGVKD. J gave up 0 bases and V 11 bases, and 9 bases lay outside the gene matches. This CDR3 contains 17 residues. CDR3 sequence (DNA): TGTGCCGTTAGGGGGACTAGCGGGGGAAGCTCCTACAATGAGCAGTTCTTC. This gives the protein CAVRGTSGGSSYNEQFF.

The chain couples TRBV2 to TRBJ1-2, with a tentative D call TRBD1 (5 bases). Between the trimmed V and J ends, which lost 3 bases and 4 bases, there was a span of 15 bases. The CDR3 is 15 amino acids. The germline gives CDR1 SNHLY, CDR2 FYNNEI. The CDR3 spells CASSDLSQGSYGYTF. The CDR3 bases are TGTGCCAGCAGTGATCTCTCTCAGGGTAGCTATGGCTACACCTTC.

This clone was detected only once. The V call is TRBV5-1, the J call TRBJ2-7; D is perhaps TRBD1 (5 bases). V lost 4 bases and J lost 2, with 10 bases in between. CDR1 and CDR2 from the germline V gene are SGHRS and YFSETQ. CDR3 length: 13 residues. CDR3 DNA: TGCGCCAGCAGCGAGGCAGGGACCTACGAGCAGTACTTC. Residues: CASSEAGTYEQYF.

The rearrangement joins TRBV7-9 to TRBJ1-5; TRBD1 matches at 7 bases. Germline lookup yields CDR1 SEHNR and CDR2 FQNEAQ (reference sequence). The V and J ends lost 5 bases and 2 bases, in that order; junction bases with no gene match: 12. This CDR3 is built from 17 residues. The CDR3 DNA is TGTGCCAGCAGCCGTAGCAGGGGGACCCCTGGCAATCAGCCCCAGCATTTT. Encoded protein: CASSRSRGTPGNQPQHF. The variable domain in full, with the rest retrieved from reference TRBV7-9 and TRBJ1-5, is DTGVSQNPRHKITKRGQNVTFRCDPISEHNRLYWYRQTLGQGPEFLTYFQNEAQLEKSRLLSDRFSAERPKGSFSTLEIQRTEQGDSAMYLCASSRSRGTPGNQPQHFGDGTRLSIL.

The chain carries TRBV2 and TRBJ2-5; D is unclear. Germline CDR1 SNHLY, CDR2 FYNNEI. Trimming took 7 bases from V and 2 from J, leaving 5 bases between them. The CDR3 is 11 residues long. The CDR3 loop is CASNQQETQYF. For the CDR3, the DNA is TGTGCCAGCAACCAGCAAGAGACCCAGTACTTC. Based on the CDR3 plus reference TRBV2 and TRBJ2-5, the full variable domain is EPEVTQTPSHQVTQMGQEVILRCVPISNHLYFYWYRQILGQKVEFLVSFYNNEISEKSEIFDDQFSVERPDGSNFTLKIRSTKLEDSAMYFCASNQQETQYFGPGTRLLVL.

V gene TRBV12-3 or TRBV12-4 combines with J gene TRBJ1-5; D not certain. The V and J ends lost 6 bases and 0 bases respectively, with 3 bases between them. There are 12 residues in the CDR3. The CDR3 region has the DNA TGTGCCAGCAGCGGTAGCAATCAGCCCCAGCATTTT. Protein product: CASSGSNQPQHF.

V usage is TRBV1 and J usage is TRBJ2-3; the D call of TRBD2 is as the table states it, not checked on the DNA. TRBV1 is annotated as a pseudogene. CDR3 length equals 15 residues. CDR3 sequence (DNA): TGCACCAGCAGCCTAGGGACTTCCAGCACAGATACGCAGTATTTT. It specifies CTSSLGTSSTDTQYF.

The V gene is TRBV6-5, the J gene TRBJ2-7; 10 bases are a match to TRBD1. Germline CDR1 is MNHEY and CDR2 is SVGAGI. Trimming took 0 bases from V and 6 from J; bases not matched to a gene: 5. CDR3 length: 15 residues. The CDR3 here is CASSYSGTGDGEQYF. The CDR3 nucleotides read TGTGCCAGCAGTTACTCCGGGACAGGGGACGGCGAGCAGTACTTC.

The gene calls are TRBV18 and TRBJ1-5, with TRBD1 as a possible D gene (5 bases). V lost 1 base and J lost 6, with 10 bases in between. The CDR3 sequence is 14 residues long. Germline values: CDR1 KGHSH, CDR2 LQKENI. The CDR3 region is CASSPQGVGQPQHF. CDR3 in DNA: TGTGCCAGCTCACCACAAGGGGTTGGTCAGCCCCAGCATTTT.

The chain combines TRBV6-1 with TRBJ2-1; maybe TRBD2 (5 bases). Between the trimmed V and J ends, which lost 3 bases and 6 bases, there was a span of 9 bases. Germline V gene lookup returns CDR1 MNHNS and CDR2 SASEGT. This CDR3 contains 13 residues. CDR3 sequence: CASSENRGNEQFF. The CDR3 DNA reads as TGTGCCAGCAGTGAGAATCGGGGCAATGAGCAGTTCTTC.

The chain links TRBV6-5 to TRBJ1-5; D not resolved. The CDR3 totals 15 residues. V lost 4 bases, J lost 0 bases, and 10 bases lay in between. CDR1 and CDR2 from the germline V gene are MNHEY and SVGAGI. CDR3 in amino acids: CASSSGSYSNQPQHF. CDR3 in DNA: TGTGCCAGCAGTTCCGGGAGTTATAGCAATCAGCCCCAGCATTTT.

In its sample, this clone was seen once. This chain uses TRBV18 with TRBJ2-3, with D possibly TRBD2 on 5 matching bases. V dropped 3 bases and J dropped 0 bases, with 16 bases sitting between them. This CDR3 is 17 amino acids long. Per germline, CDR1 KGHSH and CDR2 LQKENI. CDR3 protein: CASSPSRGAASTDTQYF. The CDR3 nucleotides read TGTGCCAGCTCACCCTCCCGGGGTGCGGCAAGCACAGATACGCAGTATTTT.

The chain is built from TRBV28 and TRBJ2-7, with 8 nucleotides matching TRBD1. Germline V gene data show CDR1 as MDHEN and CDR2 as SYDVKM. CDR3 size: 15 residues. J gave up 1 base and V 3 bases, and 5 bases lay outside the gene matches. The CDR3 DNA sequence: TGTGCCAGCAGTTTCGACAGGGGATCATCCTACGAGCAGTACTTC. Translating gives CASSFDRGSSYEQYF.

This chain joins TRBV6-5 and TRBJ1-6; D unresolved. CDR1 and CDR2 (germline): MNHEY, SVGAGI. The CDR3 extends over 15 amino acids. Trimming left V 5 bases short and J 0 bases short, with 8 bases between. In nucleotides, the CDR3 is TGTGCCAGCAGTACCATGAGCTCCTATAATTCACCCCTCCACTTT. Its translation: CASSTMSSYNSPLHF.

This clone turned up a few times. This same CDR3 is encoded by further DNA sequences in the sample. The CDR3 region is CASSQETSGSYEQYF. CDR3 DNA sequence: TGTGCCAGCAGCCAAGAGACTAGCGGGAGCTACGAGCAGTACTTC. V usage is TRBV4-2 and J usage is TRBJ2-7, with 12 bases identical to TRBD2. Germline-derived CDR1 and CDR2 are LGHNA and YNFKEQ. The J segment lost 3 bases and the V segment lost 0 bases, leaving 0 bases of the junction unmatched. This CDR3 comprises 15 residues.